Below are 13 T cell receptor beta chains sequenced from a single sample in a study of Graves' ophthalmopathy and Graves' hyperthyroidism (dated by TCRdb to the late 2010s). Instrument on record: Illumina HiSeq 2000. For repertoire sequencing, TCR beta CDR3 regions were amplified from RNA transcripts. The first round of RT-PCR was done with HTBI primers and the Qiagen OneStep RT-PCR kit, and was followed by a second round of multiplex PCR, then size selection and purification. The raw public reads went through TCRdb reprocessing: fastp at Q25, MiXCR clone calling, in-frame beta chains kept. Identical CDR3 proteins give one entry, which carries the most common genes and DNA. The sample includes 200,000 to 250,000 distinct CDR3 sequences, with roughly 21% observed a single time. The biggest ten clones account for around 45% of the sample. The sample consisted of peripheral blood. Every receptor here comes from a woman in her forties or fifties with Graves' ophthalmopathy. Donor details come from another sample of the same person, matched by shared clones.

This chain connects TRBV12-3 or TRBV12-4 to TRBJ1-1; D gene uncertain. The CDR3 runs 13 residues. V lost 6 bases, J lost 5 bases, and 13 bases lay in between. The CDR3 loop reads CASSRSDKTEAFF. The CDR3 DNA is TGTGCCAGCAGCCGCTCCGACAAGACTGAAGCTTTCTTT.

This clonotype has at least ten counts. V and J are TRBV30 and TRBJ2-7, with TRBD2 matching 12 bases. Germline CDR1 GTSNPN, CDR2 SVGIG (reference sequence). J lost 5 bases, V lost 1 base, and 9 bases had no gene match. The CDR3 is made up of 16 amino acids. Here the CDR3 reads CAWSGPSGRAPHEQYF. CDR3 DNA sequence: TGTGCCTGGAGTGGCCCTAGCGGGAGGGCCCCGCACGAGCAGTACTTC. The entire variable domain, with the rest obtained from reference TRBV30 and TRBJ2-7, is as follows: SQTIHQWPATLVQPVGSPLSLECTVEGTSNPNLYWYRQAAGRGLQLLFYSVGIGQISSEVPQNLSASRPQDRQFILSSKKLLLSDSGFYLCAWSGPSGRAPHEQYFGPGTRLTVT.

Many counts were recorded for this clonotype. The J gene is TRBJ2-3, the V gene TRBV12-5; no firm D call. This CDR3 comprises 13 residues. Germline CDR1 reads LGHNT; CDR2 reads FRNRAP. V was clipped by 7 bases and J by 5 bases, with 13 bases between them. The CDR3 coding sequence is TGTGCTAGTGCTCCCCAAATCGGAGATACGCAGTATTTT. Translation gives CASAPQIGDTQYF.

This clonotype was seen more than once but under ten times. The V gene is TRBV5-1, the J gene TRBJ2-2; 11 bases match TRBD2. V lost 3 bases, J lost 6 bases, and 10 bases stayed unmatched. Germline V gene lookup returns CDR1 SGHRS and CDR2 YFSETQ. The CDR3 has 17 residues. CDR3 amino acids: CASSSLTSGRMAGELFF. The DNA for the CDR3 is TGCGCCAGCAGCTCCTTAACTAGCGGGAGAATGGCCGGGGAGCTGTTTTTT. Full variable domain (rest looked up from reference TRBV5-1 and TRBJ2-2): KAGVTQTPRYLIKTRGQQVTLSCSPISGHRSVSWYQQTPGQGLQFLFEYFSETQRNKGNFPGRFSGRQFSNSRSEMNVSTLELGDSALYLCASSSLTSGRMAGELFFGEGSRLTVL.

This clonotype occurred once. The gene calls are TRBV28 and TRBJ2-4; 8 nucleotides agree with TRBD2. CDR1 is MDHEN, CDR2 SYDVKM, per germline. This CDR3 is built from 16 residues. Trimming took 4 bases from V and 0 from J; bases not matched to a gene: 5. CDR3 amino acids: CASSSPGGLAKNIQYF. The CDR3 region has the DNA TGTGCCAGCAGTTCACCGGGGGGGTTAGCCAAAAACATTCAGTACTTC.

This clonotype was seen a few times. This chain joins TRBV11-1 and TRBJ2-7; the D call may be TRBD1 or TRBD2 (5 bases each). CDR1 and CDR2 from the germline V gene are SGHAT and FQDESV (reference sequence). V was cut by 5 bases and J by 2 bases, with 19 bases left in between. The CDR3 covers 16 residues. The CDR3 loop reads CASSPPPRGLTYEQYF. CDR3 nucleotide sequence: TGTGCCAGCAGCCCCCCCCCGAGGGGCTTAACCTACGAGCAGTACTTC.

This clonotype was observed at least ten times. This chain uses TRBV10-3 with TRBJ1-2, with a weak D call TRBD1 (6 bases). The V gene lost 2 bases and the J gene lost 4 bases, with 14 bases spanning the gap. Per the germline V gene, CDR1 is ENHRY and CDR2 is SYGVKD. The CDR3 is 15 amino acids. In nucleotides, the CDR3 is TGTGCCATCAGTGAGAGGGCGCAGGGGTCCTATGGCTACACCTTC. It encodes CAISERAQGSYGYTF.

This clonotype occurred many times. The rearrangement uses TRBV7-2 and TRBJ2-5, with TRBD1 matching 7 bases. Germline V CDR1 and CDR2: SGHTA, FQGNSA. The junction had 11 bases not matched to a gene; V was cut back by 7 bases and J by 9 bases. This CDR3 region has 13 residues. CDR3 amino acids: CASNKGGSRAQYF. The CDR3 DNA reads as TGTGCCAGCAACAAAGGGGGCTCCCGGGCCCAGTACTTC.

This clonotype was observed at least ten times. The chain combines TRBV30 with TRBJ1-1, with 12 bases aligning to TRBD1. The CDR3 sequence is 19 residues long. V shed 0 bases, J shed 4 bases, and the junction held 15 bases outside the gene matches. Germline V gene sequence: CDR1 GTSNPN, CDR2 SVGIG (reference sequence). The CDR3 protein is CAWSVLWPGTGGRGTEAFF. The CDR3 DNA is TGTGCCTGGAGTGTACTTTGGCCCGGGACAGGGGGCCGAGGCACTGAAGCTTTCTTT.

This clonotype showed up many times. CDR3 sequence (DNA): TGTGCCAGCAGCTTTAGGGCAGGAGGGAACACCGGGGAGCTGTTTTTT. This gives the protein CASSFRAGGNTGELFF. This chain links TRBV11-2 with TRBJ2-2, with D tentatively TRBD2 (5 bases). This CDR3 is 16 amino acids long. Trimming removed 3 bases at V and 1 base at J, with 12 bases between. The germline V gene has CDR1 SGHAT and CDR2 FQNNGV.

This clonotype was detected ten times or more. The J gene is TRBJ2-7, the V gene TRBV6-1; D tentatively reads TRBD1 or TRBD2 (5 bases each). CDR1 and CDR2 from the germline V gene are MNHNS and SASEGT. Trimming removed 6 bases at V and 10 bases at J, with 25 bases between. The CDR3 sequence is 15 residues long. CDR3 in amino acids: CASSLDGAQQSAQYF. The CDR3 nucleotides read TGTGCCAGCAGCCTCGACGGGGCCCAACAGAGTGCTCAGTACTTC.

This clonotype has a count of ten or more. The gene calls are TRBV28 and TRBJ1-5; D is uncertain. This CDR3 spans 13 amino acids. The germline V gene has CDR1 MDHEN and CDR2 SYDVKM. Trimming left V 8 bases short and J 0 bases short, with 8 bases between. In DNA form, the CDR3 reads TGTGCCAGCGAAAATGATAGCAATCAGCCCCAGCATTTT. Protein product: CASENDSNQPQHF.

Ten or more counts support this clonotype. The chain has TRBV7-9 and TRBJ2-7; 11 bases map to TRBD1. The CDR3 sequence is 14 residues long. The germline V gene encodes CDR1 SEHNR and CDR2 FQNEAQ (reference sequence). V gave up 5 bases and J gave up 7 bases; unmatched junction bases: 7. CDR3 bases: TGTGCCAGCAGCGTCGGACAGGGGGCCGAAGAGCAGTACTTC. It is translated as CASSVGQGAEEQYF.